The next 28 T cell receptor beta chains were all read from a single sample in a study of cytomegalovirus exposure and HLA in healthy donors. Primers for the PCR totalled 60 Vbeta and 13 Jbeta. The assay was immunoSEQ multiplex PCR, and TCRdb's table has in-frame clones only and misses some. The repertoire has 100,000 or so clones, roughly 79% of them found once; the top ten carry around 4.4%. The sequenced sample was PBMCs. The origin of the receptors is a man aged 35-49 years in good health and CMV-seronegative.

The genes are TRBV6-4 and TRBJ2-3; a weak D match, TRBD1 (7 bases). The V end was cut by 4 bases, the J end by 3 bases, with 17 bases between. Per the germline V gene, CDR1 is MRHNA and CDR2 is SNTAGT. CDR3 size: 16 residues. CDR3 coding DNA: TGTGCCAGCAGTGGACTCTCAGGGGGGAGGACAGATACGCAGTATTTT. As protein: CASSGLSGGRTDTQYF.

This chain joins TRBV5-5 and TRBJ2-7; possible D gene TRBD1, 5 bases. Trimming removed 7 bases at V and 2 bases at J, with 13 bases between. This CDR3 has 13 amino acids. Per the germline V gene, CDR1 is SGHKS and CDR2 is YYEKEE (reference sequence). CDR3 bases: TGTGCCAGCGGGCAGGGAAGCCCCTACGAGCAGTACGTC. It codes for CASGQGSPYEQYV.

The rearrangement joins TRBV2 to TRBJ2-5, with TRBD2 identical over 10 bases. The junction had 6 bases not matched to a gene; V was cut back by 1 base and J by 4 bases. The CDR3 extends over 16 amino acids. Per the germline V gene, CDR1 is SNHLY and CDR2 is FYNNEI. CDR3 nucleotide sequence: TGTGCCAGCAGTGAAGTCACAGCGGGGGGGCGAGAGACCCAGTACTTC. This gives the protein CASSEVTAGGRETQYF.

V gene TRBV7-9 combines with J gene TRBJ2-3; perhaps TRBD2 as D (7 bases). Germline V CDR1 and CDR2: SEHNR, FQNEAQ (reference sequence). The length of the CDR3 is 15 residues. Trimming stripped 5 bases from V and 4 bases from J, with 16 bases between. The CDR3 DNA follows: TGTGCCAGCAGCCTCGGAGGGGGGGCCCCAGATACGCAGTATTTT. Protein product: CASSLGGGAPDTQYF.

This clone was seen a single time. The V call is TRBV7-2, the J call TRBJ1-1; TRBD1 aligns across 8 bases. Per the germline V gene, CDR1 is SGHTA and CDR2 is FQGNSA. V lost 6 bases, J lost 4 bases, and 4 bases stayed unmatched. This CDR3 spans 13 amino acids. The CDR3 region has the DNA TGTGCCAGCAGACGACAGGGGACCACTGAAGCTTTCTTT. The encoded protein is CASRRQGTTEAFF.

The rearrangement joins TRBV5-4 to TRBJ2-1, with TRBD1 matching 10 bases. The CDR3 has 15 residues. V lost 5 bases, J lost 7 bases, and 9 bases stayed unmatched. Germline-derived CDR1 and CDR2 are SGHNT and YYREEE (reference sequence). CDR3 nucleotide sequence: TGTGCCAGCAGGCCGGGACAGGGGATGAGGAATGAGCAGTTCTTC. This encodes CASRPGQGMRNEQFF.

This chain connects TRBV5-5 to TRBJ2-7; 9 nucleotides match TRBD1. Germline CDR1 reads SGHKS; CDR2 reads YYEKEE (reference sequence). The CDR3 is 17 amino acids. Losses at the gene ends were 0 bases for V and 3 bases for J; bases not matched to a gene: 10. The CDR3 loop is CASSLARQGGLNYEQYF. The CDR3 DNA sequence: TGTGCCAGCAGCTTGGCCCGACAGGGGGGACTAAACTACGAGCAGTACTTC.

This clone turned up a few times. The V gene is TRBV7-6, the J gene TRBJ1-5; 10 bases fit TRBD1. This CDR3 has 15 amino acids. Per the germline V gene, CDR1 is SGHVS and CDR2 is FNYEAQ. Trimming cost V 5 bases and J 2 bases; bases outside gene matches: 3. In DNA form, the CDR3 reads TGTGCCAGCAGCCCAGGGACAGGGGGCAATCAGCCCCAGCATTTT. This sequence encodes CASSPGTGGNQPQHF.

This chain joins TRBV19 and TRBJ1-3; D is possibly TRBD1 (6 bases). CDR1 and CDR2 (germline): LNHDA, SQIVND (reference sequence). Trimming stripped 7 bases from V and 2 bases from J, with 18 bases between. The CDR3 loop spans 16 amino acids. The CDR3 loop is CASKTSRTVTGNTIYF. As DNA, the CDR3 is TGTGCCAGTAAGACTTCTCGGACAGTAACTGGAAACACCATATATTTT.

This clone was counted between two and nine times. This sequence joins TRBV7-8 and TRBJ2-1; no clear D. V was shortened by 5 bases and J by 15 bases, with 17 bases between the two germline ends. CDR3 size: 12 residues. Germline assignment: CDR1 SGHVS and CDR2 FQNEAQ. The CDR3, as DNA: TGTGCCAGCAGCCCCATTAGCCCCAGTACGTTCTTC. Amino acids: CASSPISPSTFF.

The V and J genes are TRBV5-1 and TRBJ2-1; the D gene is possibly TRBD2 (6 bases). V was cut by 3 bases and J by 8 bases, with 12 bases left in between. Germline CDR1 and CDR2: SGHRS and YFSETQ. The CDR3 contains 13 residues. CDR3 residues: CASSSGLLDEQFF. CDR3 nucleotide sequence: TGCGCCAGCAGCTCGGGACTCCTCGATGAGCAGTTCTTC.

Only a few counts were recorded for this clone. This sequence joins TRBV6-5 and TRBJ1-1, with D tentatively TRBD1 (5 bases). This CDR3 has 13 amino acids. V gave up 6 bases and J gave up 6 bases, with 14 bases separating them. Germline CDR1 is MNHEY and CDR2 is SVGAGI. CDR3 protein: CASSRQKSPEAFF. As DNA, the CDR3 is TGTGCCAGCAGCCGACAGAAGAGCCCTGAAGCTTTCTTT.

The rearrangement links TRBV11-2 to TRBJ2-1; the match to TRBD2 covers 10 bases. Looked up from germline, CDR1 is SGHAT and CDR2 is FQNNGV. Losses at the gene ends were 3 bases for V and 9 bases for J; bases not matched to a gene: 8. CDR3 length equals 15 residues. The CDR3 region has the DNA TGTGCCAGCAGCTTCCAAGCGGGGGGGCCAGGTGAGCAGTTCTTC. Its protein is CASSFQAGGPGEQFF.

J is TRBJ2-1 and V is TRBV10-3; D not resolved. The germline gives CDR1 ENHRY, CDR2 SYGVKD. V lost 1 base and J lost 3, with 13 bases in between. This CDR3 has 16 residues. The CDR3 sequence is CAISEWRVLSYNEQFF. CDR3 in DNA: TGTGCCATCAGTGAGTGGAGAGTCTTGAGCTACAATGAGCAGTTCTTC.

The V call is TRBV19, the J call TRBJ2-7, with TRBD1 identical over 7 bases. V shed 5 bases and J 0 bases; nucleotides not matched to a gene: 7. This CDR3 is built from 15 residues. Germline CDR1 and CDR2: LNHDA and SQIVND (reference sequence). CDR3 amino acids: CASSLAGTVSYEQYF. CDR3 sequence (DNA): TGTGCCAGTAGTCTAGCCGGGACAGTCTCCTACGAGCAGTACTTC.

The V call is TRBV30, the J call TRBJ2-1, with 8 nucleotides matching TRBD1. The CDR3 is made up of 13 amino acids. CDR1 and CDR2 (germline): GTSNPN, SVGIG (reference sequence). J gave up 3 bases and V 7 bases, and 5 bases lay outside the gene matches. The CDR3 reads CALSGTGYNEQFF. CDR3 nucleotide sequence: TGTGCCTTATCCGGGACAGGCTACAATGAGCAGTTCTTC.

J is TRBJ2-3 and V is TRBV7-2, with 9 nucleotides matching TRBD2. Germline lookup yields CDR1 SGHTA and CDR2 FQGNSA. The CDR3 spans 16 residues. After removal of 5 bases from V and 3 bases from J, the junction contained 9 bases not matched to a gene. CDR3 residues: CASSPVGGGGTDTQYF. The CDR3 coding sequence is TGTGCCAGCAGCCCCGTCGGCGGGGGGGGTACAGATACGCAGTATTTT. Using reference TRBV7-2 and TRBJ2-3 for the parts outside the CDR3, the full variable domain is GAGVSQSPSNKVTEKGKDVELRCDPISGHTALYWYRQSLGQGLEFLIYFQGNSAPDKSGLPSDRFSAERTGGSVSTLTIQRTQQEDSAVYLCASSPVGGGGTDTQYFGPGTRLTVL.

The chain's CDR3 is CSSSSGLAGGSNEQYV. CDR3 nucleotide sequence: TGTTCCAGCAGCTCGGGACTAGCGGGGGGAAGCAACGAGCAGTACGTC. The chain is built from TRBV7-9 and TRBJ2-7, with TRBD2 identical over 15 bases. CDR1 SEHNR and CDR2 FQNEAQ come from the germline V gene (reference sequence). This CDR3 has 16 amino acids.

This clone was observed a handful of times. The chain uses TRBV2 and TRBJ2-5, with TRBD2 identical over 10 bases. The trim removed 5 bases at V and 3 bases at J, leaving 3 bases unmatched. This CDR3 has 14 residues. Germline-derived CDR1 and CDR2 are SNHLY and FYNNEI. CDR3 sequence (DNA): TGTGCCAGCAGTCTAGGACTAGCGGAAGAGACCCAGTACTTC. Its protein product is CASSLGLAEETQYF.

The V gene is TRBV27, the J gene TRBJ1-5; D is undetermined. The germline V and J ends were trimmed by 3 bases and 3 bases, with 12 bases remaining between them. Per the germline V gene, CDR1 is MNHEY and CDR2 is SMNVEV (reference sequence). The CDR3 runs to 15 residues. The CDR3 DNA sequence: TGTGCCAGCAGTTTGGCGGGGATTGACAATCAGCCCCAGCATTTT. This encodes CASSLAGIDNQPQHF.

The gene calls are TRBV5-6 and TRBJ2-5, with 10 bases aligning to TRBD1. Germline CDR1 SGHDT, CDR2 YYEEEE. V dropped 5 bases and J dropped 1; count of bases not matched to a gene: 14. The CDR3 length is 18 residues. CDR3 in amino acids: CASRRPGTGVRGQETQYF. CDR3 DNA sequence: TGTGCCAGCAGAAGACCCGGGACAGGGGTGAGAGGCCAAGAGACCCAGTACTTC.

The J gene is TRBJ1-2, the V gene TRBV13; a weak D match, TRBD1 (5 bases). CDR3 length: 12 amino acids. Germline V lookup: CDR1 PRHDT, CDR2 FYEKMQ (reference sequence). V was clipped by 2 bases and J by 5 bases, with 6 bases between them. CDR3 residues: CASSLRGYGYTF. The CDR3 DNA is TGTGCCAGCAGCTTAAGGGGTTATGGCTACACCTTC.

CDR3 protein: CASAEGTDYGYTF. CDR3 nucleotide sequence: TGTGCCAGCGCTGAAGGGACAGACTATGGCTACACCTTC. The chain couples TRBV2 to TRBJ1-2, with TRBD1 identical over 7 bases. Losses at the gene ends were 8 bases for V and 3 bases for J; bases not matched to a gene: 6. Germline V gives CDR1 SNHLY, CDR2 FYNNEI. This CDR3 is 13 amino acids long.

The genes are TRBV6-1 and TRBJ1-6, with unresolved D. Germline CDR1 reads MNHNS; CDR2 reads SASEGT. V was shortened by 8 bases and J by 3 bases, with 5 bases between the two germline ends. The CDR3 has 12 residues. CDR3 sequence reads: CASQDYNSPLHF. CDR3 DNA: TGTGCCAGCCAGGACTATAATTCACCCCTCCACTTT.

The chain is built from TRBV18 and TRBJ2-7, with 7 bases that match TRBD1. This CDR3 contains 13 residues. The germline gives CDR1 KGHSH, CDR2 LQKENI. The J segment lost 7 bases and the V segment lost 3 bases, leaving 6 bases of the junction unmatched. The CDR3 nucleotides are TGTGCCAGCTCACCTCGACAGGGTCAAGAGCAGTACGTC. This gives the protein CASSPRQGQEQYV.

This rearrangement joins TRBV28 to TRBJ2-6, with a possible D match to TRBD1 (6 bases). V was cut by 4 bases and J by 0 bases, with 7 bases left in between. The germline V gene encodes CDR1 MDHEN and CDR2 SYDVKM. The CDR3 runs 15 residues. CDR3 sequence reads: CASSSGASGANVLTF. Here the CDR3 DNA reads TGTGCCAGCAGTTCAGGGGCCTCTGGGGCCAACGTCCTGACTTTC.

The CDR3 bases are TGCGCCAGCAGCCTGACCGCAGCCGCAGGGGCAGATACGCAGTATTTT. Translating it yields CASSLTAAAGADTQYF. The J gene is TRBJ2-3, the V gene TRBV10-1; D is perhaps TRBD1 (6 bases). The CDR3 is 16 residues long. Germline CDR1 WNHNN, CDR2 SYGVQD (reference sequence). V was pared by 6 bases and J by 4 bases, with 20 bases between.

This clone was counted only a few times. This chain links TRBV9 with TRBJ1-3; 7 positions agree with TRBD1. The CDR3 covers 16 residues. V shed 4 bases, J shed 3 bases, and the junction held 10 bases outside the gene matches. Germline CDR1 reads SGDLS; CDR2 reads YYNGEE. The DNA for the CDR3 is TGTGCCAGCAGCCTCGGCGGGACAGCCCTTGGAAACACCATATATTTT. This translates into CASSLGGTALGNTIYF.